Below, 19 T cell receptor beta chains from the same sample are listed, as sequenced in a study of blood T cell repertoires in COVID-19. Sequencing was performed with immunoSEQ multiplex PCR; in TCRdb, only in-frame clones are kept and a portion is missing. Here the sample spans approximately 90,000 clones, roughly 84% being singletons. The sequencing input was peripheral blood. Receptors were obtained from a woman aged 80 or over with active or convalescent COVID-19.

This clone was recorded many times. The rearrangement uses TRBV30 and TRBJ2-2, with a possible D match to TRBD1 (5 bases). V was trimmed by 4 bases and J by 5 bases, leaving 17 bases between them. Germline-derived CDR1 and CDR2 are GTSNPN and SVGIG (reference sequence). The CDR3 runs to 15 residues. CDR3 sequence reads: CAWTSGIGWTGELFF. The CDR3 nucleotides read TGTGCCTGGACGTCAGGGATAGGGTGGACCGGGGAGCTGTTTTTT.

The chain has TRBV5-5 and TRBJ2-7; TRBD2 is a possible D gene (6 bases). The CDR3 has 20 amino acids. CDR1 is SGHKS, CDR2 YYEKEE, per germline (reference sequence). Trimming stripped 3 bases from V and 0 bases from J, with 28 bases between. The CDR3 DNA reads TGTGCCAGCAGCTCCCTATGGGGGGATGTTGGACAACTGAGCTCCTACGAGCAGTACTTC. The encoded protein is CASSSLWGDVGQLSSYEQYF.

The chain uses TRBV5-1 and TRBJ2-1; the D is unclear. The CDR3 covers 14 residues. The V end lost 3 bases, the J end lost 5 bases, and 12 bases lay between the germline ends. The germline gives CDR1 SGHRS, CDR2 YFSETQ. The chain's CDR3 is CASSWADADNEQFF. Here the CDR3 DNA reads TGCGCCAGCAGCTGGGCCGACGCCGACAATGAGCAGTTCTTC.

The chain employs TRBV11-2 and TRBJ2-1; TRBD2 agrees at 9 bases. Germline CDR1 SGHAT, CDR2 FQNNGV. The junction had 13 bases not matched to a gene; V was cut back by 7 bases and J by 12 bases. The CDR3 is 14 amino acids. The CDR3: CASIGPGLALRQFF. Here the CDR3 DNA reads TGTGCCAGCATTGGACCGGGACTAGCTTTAAGGCAGTTCTTC.

The V and J genes are TRBV29-1 and TRBJ1-1; D not certain. V shed 4 bases and J shed 3 bases, with 15 bases lying between them. The length of the CDR3 is 14 residues. Germline lookup yields CDR1 SQVTM and CDR2 ANQGSEA. This CDR3 reads CSVGRRAEDTEAFF. DNA for the CDR3: TGCAGCGTTGGAAGGAGGGCCGAGGACACTGAAGCTTTCTTT.

The chain is built from TRBV6-5 and TRBJ1-1, with a weak D call TRBD1 (6 bases). The CDR3 totals 13 residues. Germline lookup yields CDR1 MNHEY and CDR2 SVGAGI. Trimming left V 10 bases short and J 1 base short, with 13 bases between. DNA of the CDR3: TGTGCCATCCTTTCACAGGGGAACACTGAAGCTTTCTTT. It specifies CAILSQGNTEAFF.

V gene TRBV6-2 or TRBV6-3 combines with J gene TRBJ2-5, with 8 positions matching TRBD1. CDR1 and CDR2 from the germline V gene are MNHEY and SVGEGT. Germline trimming cut 4 bases from V and 5 bases from J; bases unmatched to any gene: 6. CDR3 length: 14 residues. CDR3 sequence (DNA): TGTGCCAGCAGTTTTTCAGGGGGCGCGGAGACCCAGTACTTC. Its protein is CASSFSGGAETQYF.

The chain has TRBV5-6 and TRBJ1-1, with a tentative D call TRBD1 (5 bases). The germline gives CDR1 SGHDT, CDR2 YYEEEE. The CDR3 is 12 residues long. The ends were cut back, 3 bases at V and 7 bases at J, with 10 bases in the middle. CDR3 coding DNA: TGTGCCAGCAGCTCGCCGGGGGATGAAGCTTTCTTT. Protein: CASSSPGDEAFF.

The rearrangement links TRBV9 to TRBJ2-3; D gene ambiguous. V was clipped by 3 bases and J by 0 bases, with 5 bases between them. Germline-derived CDR1 and CDR2 are SGDLS and YYNGEE. The CDR3 covers 13 residues. CDR3: CASSATSTDTQYF. Written as DNA, the CDR3 is TGTGCCAGCAGCGCGACTAGCACAGATACGCAGTATTTT. Variable domain in full (rest from reference TRBV9 and TRBJ2-3): DSGVTQTPKHLITATGQRVTLRCSPRSGDLSVYWYQQSLDQGLQFLIQYYNGEERAKGNILERFSAQQFPDLHSELNLSSLELGDSALYFCASSATSTDTQYFGPGTRLTVL.

The chain couples TRBV6-6 to TRBJ2-2; D gene unclear. The CDR3 consists of 16 residues. Trimming took 2 bases from V and 2 from J, leaving 12 bases between them. Germline V lookup: CDR1 MNHNY, CDR2 SVGAGI (reference sequence). The CDR3 sequence: CASSYGRLRNTGELFF. CDR3 DNA: TGTGCCAGCAGTTACGGCAGGCTCCGTAACACCGGGGAGCTGTTTTTT.

The rearrangement links TRBV3-1 (or the pseudogene TRBV3-2) to TRBJ1-2; the D is unclear. The V and J ends lost 0 bases and 4 bases respectively, with 12 bases between them. This CDR3 contains 15 residues. CDR1 and CDR2 (germline): LGHDT, YNNKEL (reference sequence). CDR3 sequence: CASSQDLLLAYGYTF. CDR3 nucleotide sequence: TGTGCCAGCAGCCAAGATCTGTTACTAGCCTATGGCTACACCTTC.

The rearrangement joins TRBV5-1 to TRBJ1-6; D is perhaps TRBD1 (5 bases). This CDR3 is built from 16 residues. Germline V CDR1 and CDR2: SGHRS, YFSETQ. The V gene lost 0 bases and the J gene lost 5 bases, with 12 bases spanning the gap. CDR3 in DNA: TGCGCCAGCAGCTTGGGGCAGGGCCTAAATAATTCACCCCTCCACTTT. Protein: CASSLGQGLNNSPLHF.

The gene calls are TRBV9 and TRBJ2-6; D unresolved. V was cut by 0 bases and J by 2 bases, with 9 bases left in between. CDR1 and CDR2 (germline): SGDLS, YYNGEE. The CDR3 totals 16 residues. CDR3: CASSVVSGPGANVLTF. In nucleotides, the CDR3 is TGTGCCAGCAGCGTAGTTTCAGGCCCTGGGGCCAACGTCCTGACTTTC.

This clone was detected once. J is TRBJ1-2 and V is TRBV15; D is possibly TRBD1 (6 bases). This CDR3 spans 19 amino acids. V lost 0 bases and J lost 8, with 28 bases in between. The germline CDR1 and CDR2 sequences are LNHNV and YYDKDF (reference sequence). The DNA for the CDR3 is TGTGCCACCAGCAGAGATCGGCGGACAGCGTATATATCGAAAGAGGGCTACACCTTC. The encoded protein is CATSRDRRTAYISKEGYTF.

This clone came up once. The chain uses TRBV6-6 and TRBJ1-5; D not certain. The V gene's germline CDR1 is MNHNY and CDR2 SVGAGI (reference sequence). The CDR3 extends over 16 amino acids. V dropped 2 bases and J dropped 2 bases, with 13 bases sitting between them. In DNA, the CDR3 is TGTGCCAGCAGTTACGTGCCGGGAACAGGCAATCAGCCCCAGCATTTT. Translating it yields CASSYVPGTGNQPQHF.

In this sample, this clone turned up a few times. The chain combines TRBV5-8 with TRBJ1-1, with 7 bases aligning to TRBD1. CDR3 size: 17 residues. In germline, CDR1 is SGHTS, CDR2 YDEGEE. V dropped 0 bases and J dropped 5; count of bases not matched to a gene: 13. The CDR3 DNA reads TGTGCCAGCAGCTTGGAGTACAGGGGCGGGGTGGGGACTGAAGCTTTCTTT. It encodes CASSLEYRGGVGTEAFF.

The chain joins TRBV19 to TRBJ2-3; D might be TRBD1 (6 bases). Germline V gene lookup returns CDR1 LNHDA and CDR2 SQIVND (reference sequence). There are 15 residues in the CDR3. V lost 7 bases, J lost 5 bases, and 19 bases lay in between. CDR3 sequence (DNA): TGTGCCAGTACCCCGGACAGAAGAGGTGGAGATACGCAGTATTTT. This gives the protein CASTPDRRGGDTQYF.

The chain couples TRBV19 to TRBJ1-2; 9 bases are a match to TRBD1. The CDR3 is 14 amino acids. Germline loops: CDR1 LNHDA, CDR2 SQIVND (reference sequence). V lost 5 bases and J lost 8; bases outside the gene matches: 9. CDR3 DNA: TGTGCCAGTAGTGAATGGACAGGGGAGGAGGGCTACACCTTC. Encoded protein: CASSEWTGEEGYTF.

This clone has a handful of counts. CDR3 amino acids: CASTVQTTNYGYTF. The CDR3 DNA reads as TGTGCCAGCACGGTACAGACGACTAACTATGGCTACACCTTC. The chain is built from TRBV28 and TRBJ1-2; D gene uncertain. The CDR3 length is 14 residues. Trimming shortened V by 7 bases and J by 0 bases, and 12 bases separated the two germline ends. CDR1 is MDHEN and CDR2 is SYDVKM in the germline V gene.